Shown below are 24 T cell receptor beta chains from a single sample sequenced in a study of technical replicates of blood from a few donors. Profiled with immunoSEQ multiplex PCR; TCRdb holds only in-frame clones, not every one. The sample holds tens of thousands of clones; just over 95% are singletons and the top ten take approximately 0.41%. Source material: T cells isolated from PBMCs. All receptors derive from a human donor in good health.

V and J are TRBV9 and TRBJ2-2; 10 nucleotides align to TRBD2. J was trimmed by 5 bases and V by 2 bases; bases with no gene match: 15. This CDR3 has 19 amino acids. Germline CDR1 is SGDLS and CDR2 is YYNGEE. The CDR3 is CASSVSWFPSGSITGELFF. The CDR3 DNA reads TGTGCCAGCAGCGTCTCCTGGTTCCCTAGCGGGAGTATTACCGGGGAGCTGTTTTTT.

The rearrangement joins TRBV5-1 to TRBJ1-4; D is uncertain. This CDR3 region has 15 residues. The germline V gene has CDR1 SGHRS and CDR2 YFSETQ. The V and J ends lost 0 bases and 0 bases respectively, with 6 bases between them. In DNA form, the CDR3 reads TGCGCCAGCAGCTTGGACGGGGCAACTAATGAAAAACTGTTTTTT. Its translation: CASSLDGATNEKLFF.

The chain links TRBV6-6 to TRBJ1-3; 7 nucleotides match TRBD1. CDR1 MNHNY and CDR2 SVGAGI come from the germline V gene (reference sequence). The trim removed 0 bases at V and 7 bases at J, leaving 9 bases unmatched. The CDR3 covers 16 residues. In DNA form, the CDR3 reads TGTGCCAGCAGTTACTCTCTACAGGGGAGTTGGAACACCATATATTTT. Translating gives CASSYSLQGSWNTIYF.

The chain recombines TRBV6-5 with TRBJ2-5; tentatively, D is TRBD2 (5 bases). This CDR3 region has 15 residues. V was pared by 3 bases and J by 6 bases, with 17 bases between. Germline V lookup: CDR1 MNHEY, CDR2 SVGAGI. CDR3 protein: CASSYLAEGLKTQYF. The CDR3 region has the DNA TGTGCCAGCAGTTATCTCGCTGAGGGTTTGAAGACCCAGTACTTC.

The genes are TRBV7-3 and TRBJ1-1; maybe TRBD1 (6 bases). Trimming cost V 6 bases and J 1 base, with 12 bases left between them. Per germline, CDR1 SGHTA and CDR2 FQGTGA. The CDR3 is 14 residues long. The CDR3 DNA is TGTGCCAGCAGTTTGGGACACAAGAACACTGAAGCTTTCTTT. Protein sequence: CASSLGHKNTEAFF. The variable domain in full, with the rest retrieved from reference TRBV7-3 and TRBJ1-1, is GAGVSQTPSNKVTEKGKYVELRCDPISGHTALYWYRQSLGQGPEFLIYFQGTGAADDSGLPNDRFFAVRPEGSVSTLKIQRTERGDSAVYLCASSLGHKNTEAFFGQGTRLTVV.

This chain connects TRBV25-1 to TRBJ1-2; 11 bases map to TRBD1. V was pared by 5 bases and J by 5 bases, with 16 bases of the junction left unmatched. The CDR3 sequence is 18 residues long. CDR1 is MGHDK, CDR2 SYGVNS, per germline. CDR3 nucleotide sequence: TGTGCCAGCAGTCCCAACCGATTGGACAGGGGGCATTCTTATGGCTACACCTTC. Its protein is CASSPNRLDRGHSYGYTF.

V is TRBV10-3 and J is TRBJ2-3, with 9 bases that match TRBD2. Germline CDR1 and CDR2: ENHRY and SYGVKD. V trimming: 2 bases; J trimming: 0 bases; junction bases outside the gene matches: 15. CDR3 size: 20 residues. The CDR3 bases are TGTGCCATCAGTGAGAGAGGGTCTAGCGGGAAGTCTGGTAGCACAGATACGCAGTATTTT. Its protein is CAISERGSSGKSGSTDTQYF.

The chain uses TRBV5-1 and TRBJ2-7, with D uncertain. Per the germline V gene, CDR1 is SGHRS and CDR2 is YFSETQ. Trimming left V 1 base short and J 4 bases short, with 18 bases between. The CDR3 runs 16 residues. The CDR3: CASSLYRGEESYEQYF. CDR3 sequence (DNA): TGCGCCAGCAGCTTGTATAGAGGAGAGGAGTCGTACGAGCAGTACTTC.

This rearrangement joins TRBV2 to TRBJ2-7; 9 bases line up with TRBD2. In germline, CDR1 is SNHLY, CDR2 FYNNEI. The CDR3 is 17 amino acids. Unmatched junction bases numbered 15, after V lost 4 bases and J lost 5 bases. For the CDR3, the DNA is TGTGCCAGCAGTGGCCCAGCGGGAGGAGCGGTCCTACACGAGCAGTACTTC. This translates into CASSGPAGGAVLHEQYF.

This clone was seen just once. The chain uses TRBV19 and TRBJ1-2, with TRBD1 identical over 7 bases. This CDR3 spans 15 amino acids. Germline trimming cut 3 bases from V and 8 bases from J; bases unmatched to any gene: 12. CDR1 LNHDA and CDR2 SQIVND come from the germline V gene (reference sequence). The chain's CDR3 is CASSMATGEIRGYTF. CDR3 coding DNA: TGTGCCAGTAGTATGGCTACAGGGGAAATACGGGGCTACACCTTC.

The chain joins TRBV6-1 to TRBJ2-2, with 9 bases matching TRBD1. Trimming took 4 bases from V and 3 from J; bases not matched to a gene: 0. CDR1 MNHNS and CDR2 SASEGT come from the germline V gene. The CDR3 covers 14 residues. CDR3 nucleotide sequence: TGTGCCAGCAGTGGGGACAGGGACACCGGGGAGCTGTTTTTT. Protein sequence: CASSGDRDTGELFF.

This chain uses TRBV10-3 with TRBJ2-1; weak D call: TRBD1 (6 bases). With 7 bases removed from V and 4 bases from J, the gap between germline ends came to 11 bases. The CDR3 consists of 13 residues. Germline CDR1 is ENHRY and CDR2 is SYGVKD. CDR3 sequence: CAIKPGVYNEQFF. CDR3 nucleotide sequence: TGTGCCATCAAACCAGGGGTGTACAATGAGCAGTTCTTC.

This clone was detected a few times. This chain links TRBV30 with TRBJ1-4; no clear D gene. Looked up from germline, CDR1 is GTSNPN and CDR2 is SVGIG (reference sequence). The germline V and J ends were trimmed by 0 bases and 12 bases, with 14 bases remaining between them. This CDR3 has 13 residues. CDR3 coding DNA: TGTGCCTGGAGTGTAAAGGATCCCGGGGAACTGTTTTTT. Amino acids: CAWSVKDPGELFF.

V is TRBV6-5 and J is TRBJ2-1; D perhaps matches TRBD1 (5 bases). The V gene's germline CDR1 is MNHEY and CDR2 SVGAGI. Deletions cut 2 bases from V and 0 bases from J, with 11 bases between. The CDR3 consists of 16 residues. DNA for the CDR3: TGTGCCAGCAGTTACGACAGTAAATCCTCCTACAATGAGCAGTTCTTC. Residues: CASSYDSKSSYNEQFF.

The rearrangement links TRBV29-1 to TRBJ2-7; perhaps TRBD1 as D (6 bases). This CDR3 comprises 11 residues. Germline-derived CDR1 and CDR2 are SQVTM and ANQGSEA. The V gene lost 7 bases and the J gene lost 2 bases, with 9 bases spanning the gap. CDR3 DNA sequence: TGCAGCGCCAGGGACACCTACGAGCAGTACTTC. Its protein product is CSARDTYEQYF.

This clone was counted a single time. This chain connects TRBV5-5 to TRBJ1-1, with D possibly being TRBD1 (5 bases). The V gene lost 3 bases and the J gene lost 3 bases, with 12 bases spanning the gap. CDR1 is SGHKS and CDR2 is YYEKEE in the germline V gene (reference sequence). The CDR3 is 14 residues long. The CDR3 spells CASSYVAGHTEAFF. The CDR3 nucleotides are TGTGCCAGCAGCTACGTCGCGGGGCACACTGAAGCTTTCTTT.

This chain joins TRBV10-1 and TRBJ2-1; 10 nucleotides line up with TRBD2. This CDR3 contains 17 residues. V was pared by 3 bases and J by 11 bases, with 16 bases of the junction left unmatched. Germline CDR1 is WNHNN and CDR2 is SYGVQD (reference sequence). The CDR3 sequence is CASSDTGGASGRIKQFF. CDR3 bases: TGCGCCAGCAGTGATACTGGGGGGGCTAGCGGGAGAATTAAGCAGTTCTTC.

The V call is TRBV4-3, the J call TRBJ2-7; TRBD1 matches at 11 bases. Germline CDR1 and CDR2: LGHNA and YSLEER. V dropped 5 bases and J dropped 4; count of bases not matched to a gene: 1. The CDR3 runs to 13 residues. DNA for the CDR3: TGCGCCAGCAGCAGGGACAGGGGGTACGAGCAGTACTTC. This gives the protein CASSRDRGYEQYF.

This clone was observed a single time. The rearrangement links TRBV28 to TRBJ1-1; D remains unclear. V was clipped by 8 bases and J by 1 base, with 8 bases between them. The CDR3 sequence is 12 residues long. Germline lookup yields CDR1 MDHEN and CDR2 SYDVKM. CDR3 in amino acids: CASLGWNTEAFF. DNA of the CDR3: TGTGCCAGCCTAGGTTGGAACACTGAAGCTTTCTTT. Full variable domain (remainder filled in from reference TRBV28 and TRBJ1-1): DVKVTQSSRYLVKRTGEKVFLECVQDMDHENMFWYRQDPGLGLRLIYFSYDVKMKEKGDIPEGYSVSREKKERFSLILESASTNQTSMYLCASLGWNTEAFFGQGTRLTVV.

CDR3 residues: CASSYSTSGSTDTQYF. DNA for the CDR3: TGTGCCAGCAGTTACTCGACTAGCGGTAGCACAGATACGCAGTATTTT. The chain joins TRBV6-5 to TRBJ2-3, with 9 bases lining up with TRBD2. CDR1 is MNHEY and CDR2 is SVGAGI in the germline V gene. Trimming at V came to 0 bases and at J to 0 bases, leaving 1 base not matched to a gene. The CDR3 runs to 16 residues.

V usage is TRBV7-3 and J usage is TRBJ1-3; perhaps TRBD1 as D (5 bases). Germline CDR1 SGHTA, CDR2 FQGTGA. The CDR3 has 14 residues. The V and J ends lost 5 bases and 11 bases respectively, with 19 bases between them. CDR3 nucleotides: TGTGCCAGCAGCGAGCCGGGGGAGCAGGGTGCCATATATTTT. This codes for CASSEPGEQGAIYF. The variable domain in full, completed from reference TRBV7-3 and TRBJ1-3, reads GAGVSQTPSNKVTEKGKYVELRCDPISGHTALYWYRQSLGQGPEFLIYFQGTGAADDSGLPNDRFFAVRPEGSVSTLKIQRTERGDSAVYLCASSEPGEQGAIYFGEGSWLTVV.

The CDR3 region is CASSDDFGTEAFF. In DNA, the CDR3 is TGTGCCAGCAGTGACGACTTCGGGACTGAAGCTTTCTTT. The chain is built from TRBV6-4 and TRBJ1-1; no definite D call. Germline CDR1 reads MRHNA; CDR2 reads SNTAGT. V lost 2 bases and J 5 bases, leaving 9 bases between the germline ends. There are 13 residues in the CDR3.

This CDR3 reads CASSRDAGKETQYF. DNA of the CDR3: TGCGCCAGCAGCCGAGATGCGGGGAAGGAGACCCAGTACTTC. The chain uses TRBV4-3 and TRBJ2-5, with TRBD2 as a possible D gene (6 bases). CDR1 is LGHNA, CDR2 YSLEER, per germline. The V and J ends lost 4 bases and 5 bases respectively, with 14 bases between them. The CDR3 runs 14 residues.

Written as DNA, the CDR3 is TGTGCCAGCAGCTTATTCATGTCAGTTAATCAGCCCCAGCATTTT. Its protein product is CASSLFMSVNQPQHF. The V gene is TRBV7-8, the J gene TRBJ1-5; D is uncertain. The germline V and J ends were trimmed by 2 bases and 4 bases, with 12 bases remaining between them. There are 15 residues in the CDR3. Germline CDR1 and CDR2: SGHVS and FQNEAQ.